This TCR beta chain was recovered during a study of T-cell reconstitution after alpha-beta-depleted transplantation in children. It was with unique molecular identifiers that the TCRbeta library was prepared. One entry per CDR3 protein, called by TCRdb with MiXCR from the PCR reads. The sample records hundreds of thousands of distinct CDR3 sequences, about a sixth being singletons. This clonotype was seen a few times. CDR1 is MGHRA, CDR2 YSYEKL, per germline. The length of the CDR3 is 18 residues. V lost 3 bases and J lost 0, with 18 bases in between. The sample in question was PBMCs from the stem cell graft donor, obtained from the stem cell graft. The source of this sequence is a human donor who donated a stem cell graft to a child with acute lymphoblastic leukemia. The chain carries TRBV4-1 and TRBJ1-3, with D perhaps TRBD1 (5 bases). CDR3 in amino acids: CASSQGRQGQRSGNTIYF. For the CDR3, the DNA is TGCGCCAGCAGCCAGGGGCGGCAGGGCCAACGCTCTGGAAACACCATATATTTT.